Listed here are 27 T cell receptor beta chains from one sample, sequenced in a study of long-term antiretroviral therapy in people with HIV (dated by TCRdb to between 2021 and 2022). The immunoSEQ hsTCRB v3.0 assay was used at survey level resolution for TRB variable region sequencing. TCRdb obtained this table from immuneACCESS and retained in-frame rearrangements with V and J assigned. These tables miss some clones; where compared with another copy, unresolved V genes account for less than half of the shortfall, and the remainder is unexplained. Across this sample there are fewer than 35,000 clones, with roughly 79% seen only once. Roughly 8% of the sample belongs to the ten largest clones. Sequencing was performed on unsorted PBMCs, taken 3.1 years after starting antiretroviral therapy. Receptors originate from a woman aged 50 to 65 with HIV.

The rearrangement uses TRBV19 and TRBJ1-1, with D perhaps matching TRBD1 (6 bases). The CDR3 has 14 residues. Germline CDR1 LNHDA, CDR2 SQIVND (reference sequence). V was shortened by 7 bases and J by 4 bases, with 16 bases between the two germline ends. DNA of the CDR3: TGTGCCAGTAACTTCGATGGGGGCGGCACTGAAGCTTTCTTT. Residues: CASNFDGGGTEAFF.

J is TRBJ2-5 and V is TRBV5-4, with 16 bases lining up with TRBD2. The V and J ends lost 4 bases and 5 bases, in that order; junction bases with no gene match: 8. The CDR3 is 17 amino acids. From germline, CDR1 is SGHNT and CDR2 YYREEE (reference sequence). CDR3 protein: CASSVGLAGGPRETQYF. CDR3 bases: TGTGCCAGCAGCGTGGGACTAGCGGGGGGGCCGAGGGAGACCCAGTACTTC.

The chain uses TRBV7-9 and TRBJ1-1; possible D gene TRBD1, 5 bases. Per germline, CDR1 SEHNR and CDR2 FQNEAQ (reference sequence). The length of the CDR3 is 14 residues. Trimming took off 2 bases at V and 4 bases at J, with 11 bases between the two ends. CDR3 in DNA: TGTGCCAGCAGCTTAAAAGGGGCCGGCACTGAAGCTTTCTTT. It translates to CASSLKGAGTEAFF.

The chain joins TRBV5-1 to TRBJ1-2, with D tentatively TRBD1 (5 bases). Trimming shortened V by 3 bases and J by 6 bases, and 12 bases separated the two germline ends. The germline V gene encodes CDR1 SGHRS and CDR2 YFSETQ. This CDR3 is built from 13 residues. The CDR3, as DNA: TGCGCCAGCAGCTCCCTGACAGTCGATGGCTACACCTTC. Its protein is CASSSLTVDGYTF.

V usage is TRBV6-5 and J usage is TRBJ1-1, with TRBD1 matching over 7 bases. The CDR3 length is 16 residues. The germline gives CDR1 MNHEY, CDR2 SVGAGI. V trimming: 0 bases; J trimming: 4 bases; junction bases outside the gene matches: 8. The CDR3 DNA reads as TGTGCCAGCAGTTACTCGACAGGGTCTGAGGGCACTGAAGCTTTCTTT. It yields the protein CASSYSTGSEGTEAFF.

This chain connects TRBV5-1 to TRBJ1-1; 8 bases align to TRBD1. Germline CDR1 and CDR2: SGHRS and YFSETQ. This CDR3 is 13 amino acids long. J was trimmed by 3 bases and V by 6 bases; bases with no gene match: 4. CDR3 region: CASTNRGDTEAFF. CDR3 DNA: TGCGCCAGCACTAACAGGGGGGACACTGAAGCTTTCTTT. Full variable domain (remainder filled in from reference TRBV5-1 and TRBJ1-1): KAGVTQTPRYLIKTRGQQVTLSCSPISGHRSVSWYQQTPGQGLQFLFEYFSETQRNKGNFPGRFSGRQFSNSRSEMNVSTLELGDSALYLCASTNRGDTEAFFGQGTRLTVV.

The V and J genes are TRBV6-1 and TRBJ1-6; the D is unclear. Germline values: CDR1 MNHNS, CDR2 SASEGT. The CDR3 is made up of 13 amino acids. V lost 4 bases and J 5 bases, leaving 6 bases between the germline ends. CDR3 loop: CASSGINNSPLHF. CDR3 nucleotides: TGTGCCAGCAGTGGAATCAATAATTCACCCCTCCACTTT.

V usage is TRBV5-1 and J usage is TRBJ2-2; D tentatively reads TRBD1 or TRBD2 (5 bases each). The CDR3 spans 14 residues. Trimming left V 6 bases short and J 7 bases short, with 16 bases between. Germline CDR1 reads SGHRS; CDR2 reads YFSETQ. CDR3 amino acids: CASTMMGVDGELFF. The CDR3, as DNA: TGCGCCAGCACAATGATGGGGGTTGACGGGGAGCTGTTTTTT.

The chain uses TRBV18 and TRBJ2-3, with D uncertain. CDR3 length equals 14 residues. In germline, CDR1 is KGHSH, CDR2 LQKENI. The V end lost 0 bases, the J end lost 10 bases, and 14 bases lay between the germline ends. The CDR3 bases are TGTGCCAGCTCACCACCGGAAGGAGCAAATGCGCAGTATTTT. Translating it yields CASSPPEGANAQYF.

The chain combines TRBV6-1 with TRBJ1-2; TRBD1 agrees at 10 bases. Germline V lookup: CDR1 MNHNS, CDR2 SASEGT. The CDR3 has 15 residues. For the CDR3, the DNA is TGTGCTGTACAGGGACAGGGGAGAGGTAACTATGGCTACACCTTC. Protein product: CAVQGQGRGNYGYTF.

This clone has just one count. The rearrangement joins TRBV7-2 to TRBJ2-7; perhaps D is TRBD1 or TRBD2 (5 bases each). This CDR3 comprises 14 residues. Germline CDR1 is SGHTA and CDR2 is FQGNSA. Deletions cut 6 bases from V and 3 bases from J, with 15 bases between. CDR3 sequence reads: CASRGDGPYYEQYF. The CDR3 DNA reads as TGTGCCAGCAGGGGGGACGGGCCGTACTACGAGCAGTACTTC.

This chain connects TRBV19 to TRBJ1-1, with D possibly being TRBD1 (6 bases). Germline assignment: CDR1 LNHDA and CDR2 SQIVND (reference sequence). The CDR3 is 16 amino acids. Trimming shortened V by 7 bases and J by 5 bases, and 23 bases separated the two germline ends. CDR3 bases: TGTGCCAGTAAAATAAGTCGGGGGGGCCGAGGAACTGAAGCTTTCTTT. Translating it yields CASKISRGGRGTEAFF.

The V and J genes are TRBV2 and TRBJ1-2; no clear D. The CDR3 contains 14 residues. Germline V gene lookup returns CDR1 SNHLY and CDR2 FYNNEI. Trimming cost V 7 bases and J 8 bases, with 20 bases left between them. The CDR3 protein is CASIMRREFDGYTF. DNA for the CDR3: TGTGCCAGCATCATGAGGAGGGAATTTGACGGCTACACCTTC. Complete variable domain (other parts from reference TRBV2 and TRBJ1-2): EPEVTQTPSHQVTQMGQEVILRCVPISNHLYFYWYRQILGQKVEFLVSFYNNEISEKSEIFDDQFSVERPDGSNFTLKIRSTKLEDSAMYFCASIMRREFDGYTFGSGTRLTVV.

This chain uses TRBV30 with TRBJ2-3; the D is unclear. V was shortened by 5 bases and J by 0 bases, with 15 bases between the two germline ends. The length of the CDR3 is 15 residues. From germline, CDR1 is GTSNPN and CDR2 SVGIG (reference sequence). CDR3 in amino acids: CAWSVSSRSTDTQYF. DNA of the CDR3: TGTGCCTGGTCGGTTTCGAGCCGTAGCACAGATACGCAGTATTTT.

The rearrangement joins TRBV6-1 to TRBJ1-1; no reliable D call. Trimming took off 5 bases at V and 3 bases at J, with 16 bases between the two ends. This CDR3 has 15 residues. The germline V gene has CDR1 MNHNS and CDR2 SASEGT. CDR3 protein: CASSPRRADHTEAFF. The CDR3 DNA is TGTGCCAGCAGTCCCCGTCGGGCGGATCACACTGAAGCTTTCTTT.

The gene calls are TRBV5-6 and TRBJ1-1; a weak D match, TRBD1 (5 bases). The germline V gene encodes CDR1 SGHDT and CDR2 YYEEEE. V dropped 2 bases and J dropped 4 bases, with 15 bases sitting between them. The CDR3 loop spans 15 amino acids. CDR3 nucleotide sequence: TGTGCCAGCAGCTTCATCGGGGGGTCTACCACTGAAGCTTTCTTT. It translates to CASSFIGGSTTEAFF. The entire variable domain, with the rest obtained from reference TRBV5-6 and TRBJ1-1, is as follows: DAGVTQSPTHLIKTRGQQVTLRCSPKSGHDTVSWYQQALGQGPQFIFQYYEEEERQRGNFPDRFSGHQFPNYSSELNVNALLLGDSALYLCASSFIGGSTTEAFFGQGTRLTVV.

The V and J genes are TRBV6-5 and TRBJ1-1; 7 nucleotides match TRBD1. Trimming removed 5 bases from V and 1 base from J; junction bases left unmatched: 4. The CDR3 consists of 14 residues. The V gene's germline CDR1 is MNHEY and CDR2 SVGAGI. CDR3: CASSEDRKNTEAFF. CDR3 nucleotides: TGTGCCAGCAGTGAGGACAGGAAGAACACTGAAGCTTTCTTT.

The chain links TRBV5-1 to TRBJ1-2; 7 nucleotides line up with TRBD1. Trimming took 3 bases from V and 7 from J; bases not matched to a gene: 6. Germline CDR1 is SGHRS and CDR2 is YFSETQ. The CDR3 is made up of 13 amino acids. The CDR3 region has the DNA TGCGCCAGCAGCTCGACAGGGTCCGTTGGCTACACCTTC. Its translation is CASSSTGSVGYTF.

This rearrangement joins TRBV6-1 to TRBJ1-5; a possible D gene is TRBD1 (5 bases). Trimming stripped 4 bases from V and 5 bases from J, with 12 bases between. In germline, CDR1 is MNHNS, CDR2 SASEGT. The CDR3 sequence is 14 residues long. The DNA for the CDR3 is TGTGCCAGCAGTGGCAGGGAGCGGGATCAGCCCCAGCATTTT. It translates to CASSGRERDQPQHF.

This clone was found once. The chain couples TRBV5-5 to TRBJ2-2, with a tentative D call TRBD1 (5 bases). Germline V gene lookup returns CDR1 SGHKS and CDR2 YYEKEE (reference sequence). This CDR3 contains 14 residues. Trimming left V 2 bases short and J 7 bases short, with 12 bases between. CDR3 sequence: CASSFREIRGELFF. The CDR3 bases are TGTGCCAGCAGCTTCAGGGAAATACGCGGGGAGCTGTTTTTT.

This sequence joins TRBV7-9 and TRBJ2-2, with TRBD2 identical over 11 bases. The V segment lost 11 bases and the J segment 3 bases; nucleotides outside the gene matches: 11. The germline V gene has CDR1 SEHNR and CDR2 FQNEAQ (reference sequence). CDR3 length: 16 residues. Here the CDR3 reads CAGLKTSGGDTGELFF. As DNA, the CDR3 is TGTGCCGGATTAAAAACTAGCGGGGGCGACACCGGGGAGCTGTTTTTT.

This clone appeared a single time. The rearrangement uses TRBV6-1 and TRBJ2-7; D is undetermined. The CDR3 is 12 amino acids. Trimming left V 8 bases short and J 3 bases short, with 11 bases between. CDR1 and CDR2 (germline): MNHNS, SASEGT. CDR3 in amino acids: CASAAQLYEQYF. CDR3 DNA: TGTGCCAGCGCGGCACAGCTCTACGAGCAGTACTTC.

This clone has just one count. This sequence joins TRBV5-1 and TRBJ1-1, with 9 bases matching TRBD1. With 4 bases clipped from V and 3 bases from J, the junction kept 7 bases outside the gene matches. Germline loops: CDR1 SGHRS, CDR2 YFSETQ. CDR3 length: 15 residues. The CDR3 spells CASSPGQGGYTEAFF. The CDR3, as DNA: TGCGCCAGCAGCCCGGGACAGGGAGGGTACACTGAAGCTTTCTTT. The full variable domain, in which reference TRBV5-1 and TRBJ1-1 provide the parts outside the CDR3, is KAGVTQTPRYLIKTRGQQVTLSCSPISGHRSVSWYQQTPGQGLQFLFEYFSETQRNKGNFPGRFSGRQFSNSRSEMNVSTLELGDSALYLCASSPGQGGYTEAFFGQGTRLTVV.

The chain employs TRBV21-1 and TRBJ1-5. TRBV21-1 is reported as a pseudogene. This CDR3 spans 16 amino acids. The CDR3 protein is CASSKGSWRRNQPQHF. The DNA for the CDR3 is TGTGCCAGCAGCAAAGGTTCCTGGAGACGCAATCAGCCCCAGCATTTT.

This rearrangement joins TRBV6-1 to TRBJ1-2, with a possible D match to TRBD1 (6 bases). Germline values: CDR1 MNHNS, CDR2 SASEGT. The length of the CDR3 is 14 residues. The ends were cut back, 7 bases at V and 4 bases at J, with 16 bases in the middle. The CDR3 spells CASTQQGPPYGYTF. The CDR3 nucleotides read TGTGCCAGCACTCAACAGGGCCCTCCCTATGGCTACACCTTC.

CDR3 sequence: CASSLDHSSGANVLTF. The CDR3 coding sequence is TGTGCCAGCAGCCTGGACCACAGCTCTGGGGCCAACGTCCTGACTTTC. This chain links TRBV7-9 with TRBJ2-6; D unclear. Germline values: CDR1 SEHNR, CDR2 FQNEAQ (reference sequence). V dropped 5 bases and J dropped 0 bases, with 11 bases sitting between them. The CDR3 runs to 16 residues.

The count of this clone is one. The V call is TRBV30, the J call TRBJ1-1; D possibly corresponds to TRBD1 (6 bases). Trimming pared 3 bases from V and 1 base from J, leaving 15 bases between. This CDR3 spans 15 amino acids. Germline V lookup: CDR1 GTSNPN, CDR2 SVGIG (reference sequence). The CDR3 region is CAWRVFPGENTEAFF. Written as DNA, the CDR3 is TGTGCCTGGAGGGTTTTCCCAGGGGAGAACACTGAAGCTTTCTTT.